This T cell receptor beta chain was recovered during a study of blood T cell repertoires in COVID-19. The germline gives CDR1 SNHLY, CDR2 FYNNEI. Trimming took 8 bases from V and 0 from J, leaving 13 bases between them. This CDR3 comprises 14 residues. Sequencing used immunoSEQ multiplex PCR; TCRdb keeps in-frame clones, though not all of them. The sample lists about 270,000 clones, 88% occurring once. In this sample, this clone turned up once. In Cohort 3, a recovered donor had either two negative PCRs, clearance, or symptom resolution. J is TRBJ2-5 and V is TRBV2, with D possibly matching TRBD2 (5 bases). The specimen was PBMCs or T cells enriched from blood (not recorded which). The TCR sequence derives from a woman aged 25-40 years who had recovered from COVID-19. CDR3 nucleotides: TGTGCCAGCTTGGGAGAGCCGTACCAAGAGACCCAGTACTTC. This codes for CASLGEPYQETQYF.